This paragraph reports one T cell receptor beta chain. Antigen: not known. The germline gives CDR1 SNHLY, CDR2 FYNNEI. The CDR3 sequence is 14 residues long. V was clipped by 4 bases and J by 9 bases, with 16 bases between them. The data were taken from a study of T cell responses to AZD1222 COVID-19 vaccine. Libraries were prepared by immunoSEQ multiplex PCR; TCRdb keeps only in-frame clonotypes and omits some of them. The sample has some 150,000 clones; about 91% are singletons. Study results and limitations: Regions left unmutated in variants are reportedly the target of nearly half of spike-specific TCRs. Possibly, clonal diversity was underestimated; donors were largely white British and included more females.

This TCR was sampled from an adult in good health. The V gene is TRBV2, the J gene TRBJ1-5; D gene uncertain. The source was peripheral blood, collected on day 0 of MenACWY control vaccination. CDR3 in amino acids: CASSADSTRRPQHF. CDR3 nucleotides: TGTGCCAGCAGTGCCGATTCAACTCGGCGGCCCCAGCATTTT. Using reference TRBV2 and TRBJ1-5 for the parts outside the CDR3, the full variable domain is EPEVTQTPSHQVTQMGQEVILRCVPISNHLYFYWYRQILGQKVEFLVSFYNNEISEKSEIFDDQFSVERPDGSNFTLKIRSTKLEDSAMYFCASSADSTRRPQHFGDGTRLSIL.